This TCR beta chain was identified in a study of T cells in Graves' hyperthyroidism and ophthalmopathy. This CDR3 region has 18 residues. V was clipped by 8 bases and J by 5 bases; unmatched bases: 17. Template material for amplifying TCR beta CDR3 regions consisted of RNA transcripts. When the TCR CDR3 underwent first-round RT-PCR, the HTBI primer set was used. TCRdb recomputed calls from the multiplex PCR reads with MiXCR, one row per CDR3 protein. The sample includes approximately 410,000 distinct CDR3 sequences, about 15% of them seen just once. It was uncontrolled infection, other autoimmune disease, pregnancy or lactation that excluded patients. This clonotype was observed many times. Its antigen is not known. Study-wide results and limits: Most thyroid clonotypes with frequency above 0.001 were detected in blood. Stable hyperthyroidism was separated from ophthalmopathy by a model based on 13 V-J features. Model-based prediction identified ophthalmopathy a median 6.5 months prior to its onset.

The sequence was obtained from a man aged 18 to 30 with Graves' ophthalmopathy. V usage is TRBV12-3 or TRBV12-4 and J usage is TRBJ2-3; TRBD2 aligns across 12 bases. The specimen was blood. CDR3 bases: TGTGCCAGCCACCAGCCCCCGCGACTAGCGGGAGATGGAGATACGCAGTATTTT. Its protein product is CASHQPPRLAGDGDTQYF.